These T cell receptor beta chains were read from a single sample in a study of blood T cells in healthy people across ages. In TCRdb, the 5' RACE reads were re-called with MiXCR into one record per CDR3 protein. Among around 500,000 distinct CDR3 sequences listed, around half were seen once. The sequencing input was blood. These receptors came from an elderly man in good health. Each CDR3 is given with its conserved first and last residue. Fields, in order: J gene, V gene, clone size, D gene, CDR3 protein, CDR3 DNA. A D gene is named only where the DNA matches it firmly. For some rows the clone size is stated as once, few or many, or as a class when expanded; others skip it.

j_call: TRBJ2-2
v_call: TRBV5-1
clone_size: -
d_call: TRBD1
cdr3_aa: CASTRTGANTGELFF
cdr3_nt: TGCGCCAGCACAAGGACAGGGGCCAACACCGGGGAGCTGTTTTTT

j_call: TRBJ2-1
v_call: TRBV10-3
clone_size: few
d_call: TRBD2
cdr3_aa: CAISGGSGGENEQFF
cdr3_nt: TGTGCCATCAGCGGAGGGAGCGGGGGGGAGAATGAGCAGTTCTTC

j_call: TRBJ2-4
v_call: TRBV2
clone_size: -
d_call: -
cdr3_aa: CASSDPGVKNIQYF
cdr3_nt: TGTGCCAGCAGTGACCCAGGGGTCAAAAACATTCAGTACTTC

j_call: TRBJ2-6
v_call: TRBV29-1
clone_size: -
d_call: -
cdr3_aa: CSVLGGSGANVLTF
cdr3_nt: TGCAGCGTTCTTGGGGGGTCTGGGGCCAACGTCCTGACTTTC

j_call: TRBJ1-3
v_call: TRBV25-1
clone_size: -
d_call: -
cdr3_aa: CASSMGGGNTIYF
cdr3_nt: TGTGCCAGCAGTATGGGGGGTGGAAACACCATATATTTT

j_call: TRBJ1-2
v_call: TRBV6-6
clone_size: many
d_call: -
cdr3_aa: CASSYSQGIDGYTF
cdr3_nt: TGTGCCAGCAGTTACTCACAGGGTATAGATGGCTACACCTTC

j_call: TRBJ1-6
v_call: TRBV6-6
clone_size: -
d_call: -
cdr3_aa: CASSPNQEQYNSPLHF
cdr3_nt: TGTGCCAGCAGCCCAAATCAGGAGCAGTATAATTCACCCCTCCACTTT

j_call: TRBJ1-1
v_call: TRBV27
clone_size: -
d_call: -
cdr3_aa: CASSVWWGTEAFF
cdr3_nt: TGTGCCAGCAGTGTATGGTGGGGGACTGAAGCTTTCTTT

j_call: TRBJ1-5
v_call: TRBV7-2
clone_size: -
d_call: -
cdr3_aa: CASSLVGETQPQHF
cdr3_nt: TGTGCCAGCAGCTTAGTAGGGGAGACTCAGCCCCAGCATTTT

j_call: TRBJ2-1
v_call: TRBV18
clone_size: few
d_call: TRBD1
cdr3_aa: CASSPPSRTGTEQFF
cdr3_nt: TGTGCCAGCTCACCACCTTCCAGGACAGGGACTGAGCAGTTCTTC

j_call: TRBJ1-2
v_call: TRBV9
clone_size: -
d_call: -
cdr3_aa: CASSSLGARFYGYTF
cdr3_nt: TGTGCCAGCAGCTCACTGGGGGCGCGGTTCTATGGCTACACCTTC

j_call: TRBJ2-3
v_call: TRBV29-1
clone_size: few
d_call: TRBD2
cdr3_aa: CSVEEEGSGRAPDTQYF
cdr3_nt: TGCAGCGTTGAGGAAGAGGGGAGCGGGAGGGCCCCAGATACGCAGTATTTT

j_call: TRBJ2-5
v_call: TRBV12-3/TRBV12-4
clone_size: -
d_call: -
cdr3_aa: CASSDRYQTQYF
cdr3_nt: TGTGCCAGCAGTGACAGGTACCAGACCCAGTACTTC

j_call: TRBJ2-1
v_call: TRBV12-3/TRBV12-4
clone_size: -
d_call: -
cdr3_aa: CASSRLMGDYNEQFF
cdr3_nt: TGTGCCAGCAGCCGACTTATGGGTGACTACAATGAGCAGTTCTTC

j_call: TRBJ1-6
v_call: TRBV7-3
clone_size: -
d_call: -
cdr3_aa: CASRQSSSYNSPLHF
cdr3_nt: TGTGCCAGCAGACAAAGCAGCTCCTATAATTCACCCCTCCACTTT

j_call: TRBJ1-1
v_call: TRBV2
clone_size: few
d_call: TRBD1
cdr3_aa: CASLSGGGYTEAFF
cdr3_nt: TGTGCCAGCCTCTCAGGGGGGGGGTACACTGAAGCTTTCTTT

j_call: TRBJ2-7
v_call: TRBV12-3/TRBV12-4
clone_size: few
d_call: TRBD2
cdr3_aa: CASNQAGGLGEQYF
cdr3_nt: TGTGCCAGCAATCAAGCGGGAGGACTAGGCGAGCAGTACTTC

j_call: TRBJ2-4
v_call: TRBV7-2
clone_size: few
d_call: -
cdr3_aa: CASSADSGSGNIQYF
cdr3_nt: TGTGCCAGCAGCGCCGATAGCGGTTCAGGAAACATTCAGTACTTC

j_call: TRBJ2-5
v_call: TRBV29-1
clone_size: few
d_call: -
cdr3_aa: CSAGNTNRAETQYF
cdr3_nt: TGCAGCGCCGGAAACACTAACCGAGCGGAGACCCAGTACTTC

j_call: TRBJ2-7
v_call: TRBV15
clone_size: -
d_call: TRBD1
cdr3_aa: CATSRVKGASYEQYF
cdr3_nt: TGTGCCACCAGCAGAGTGAAGGGGGCCTCCTACGAGCAGTACTTC

j_call: TRBJ1-2
v_call: TRBV6-6
clone_size: -
d_call: TRBD1
cdr3_aa: CASSYPTGGNGYTF
cdr3_nt: TGTGCCAGCAGTTACCCGACAGGGGGCAATGGCTACACCTTC

j_call: TRBJ1-3
v_call: TRBV7-9
clone_size: few
d_call: -
cdr3_aa: CASSFWDRPSGNTIYF
cdr3_nt: TGTGCCAGCAGCTTCTGGGACCGTCCCTCTGGAAACACCATATATTTT

j_call: TRBJ2-7
v_call: TRBV29-1
clone_size: -
d_call: TRBD1
cdr3_aa: CSVTGTGTSEQYF
cdr3_nt: TGCAGCGTAACCGGGACAGGGACTTCCGAGCAGTACTTC

j_call: TRBJ2-1
v_call: TRBV6-5
clone_size: many
d_call: TRBD2
cdr3_aa: CASSYHRSGRASNEQFF
cdr3_nt: TGTGCCAGCAGTTACCATCGTAGCGGGAGGGCATCCAATGAGCAGTTCTTC

j_call: TRBJ2-5
v_call: TRBV5-1
clone_size: -
d_call: TRBD2
cdr3_aa: CASSASILQRGSHLRNEQYF
cdr3_nt: TGCGCCAGCAGCGCCTCCATCCTACAGCGGGGGTCACATTTGAGGAATGAGCAGTACTTC

j_call: TRBJ1-2
v_call: TRBV21-1
clone_size: -
d_call: -
cdr3_aa: CASSKKGAGARGYTF
cdr3_nt: TGTGCCAGCAGCAAAAAAGGGGCAGGGGCGAGGGGCTACACCTTC

j_call: TRBJ2-1
v_call: TRBV12-3/TRBV12-4
clone_size: once
d_call: TRBD2
cdr3_aa: CASSLSLAASYNEQFF
cdr3_nt: TGTGCCAGCAGTCTTTCACTAGCGGCCTCCTACAATGAGCAGTTCTTC

j_call: TRBJ1-1
v_call: TRBV7-3
clone_size: -
d_call: TRBD1
cdr3_aa: CASAQGPNTEAFF
cdr3_nt: TGTGCCAGCGCACAGGGGCCCAACACTGAAGCTTTCTTT

j_call: TRBJ1-5
v_call: TRBV20-1
clone_size: -
d_call: TRBD1
cdr3_aa: CSARTGGRYSNQPQHF
cdr3_nt: TGCAGTGCCAGGACAGGGGGGAGGTATAGCAATCAGCCCCAGCATTTT